The T cell receptor beta chain described here comes from a study of shared clonotypes between healthy human individuals. General study results and limits: How much donors shared clonotypes was expected to be affected by sequencing depth. On the whole, naive subsets had larger estimated richness than memory subsets had.

V lost 4 bases, J lost 7 bases, and 5 bases stayed unmatched. The CDR3 is made up of 14 amino acids. CDR1 is SEHNR, CDR2 FQNEAQ, per germline (reference sequence). Comments on this clone: The antigen is not known.

Sequenced by immunoSEQ multiplex PCR; TCRdb stores in-frame clones only, minus some. The data show around 690,000 clones, 90% seen once. This clonotype was obtained from a man aged 18 to 35 in good health. Some clones in this sample may be carry-over from other donors' samples. The chain combines TRBV7-9 with TRBJ1-5, with 9 positions matching TRBD1. The specimen was memory CD8+ T cells from PBMCs. Specified subset: CD45RO+ cells pooled with CCR7-negative TemRA cells. DNA for the CDR3: TGTGCCAGCAGCTATACAGGGGGCGGCCAGCCCCAGCATTTT. The encoded protein is CASSYTGGGQPQHF.